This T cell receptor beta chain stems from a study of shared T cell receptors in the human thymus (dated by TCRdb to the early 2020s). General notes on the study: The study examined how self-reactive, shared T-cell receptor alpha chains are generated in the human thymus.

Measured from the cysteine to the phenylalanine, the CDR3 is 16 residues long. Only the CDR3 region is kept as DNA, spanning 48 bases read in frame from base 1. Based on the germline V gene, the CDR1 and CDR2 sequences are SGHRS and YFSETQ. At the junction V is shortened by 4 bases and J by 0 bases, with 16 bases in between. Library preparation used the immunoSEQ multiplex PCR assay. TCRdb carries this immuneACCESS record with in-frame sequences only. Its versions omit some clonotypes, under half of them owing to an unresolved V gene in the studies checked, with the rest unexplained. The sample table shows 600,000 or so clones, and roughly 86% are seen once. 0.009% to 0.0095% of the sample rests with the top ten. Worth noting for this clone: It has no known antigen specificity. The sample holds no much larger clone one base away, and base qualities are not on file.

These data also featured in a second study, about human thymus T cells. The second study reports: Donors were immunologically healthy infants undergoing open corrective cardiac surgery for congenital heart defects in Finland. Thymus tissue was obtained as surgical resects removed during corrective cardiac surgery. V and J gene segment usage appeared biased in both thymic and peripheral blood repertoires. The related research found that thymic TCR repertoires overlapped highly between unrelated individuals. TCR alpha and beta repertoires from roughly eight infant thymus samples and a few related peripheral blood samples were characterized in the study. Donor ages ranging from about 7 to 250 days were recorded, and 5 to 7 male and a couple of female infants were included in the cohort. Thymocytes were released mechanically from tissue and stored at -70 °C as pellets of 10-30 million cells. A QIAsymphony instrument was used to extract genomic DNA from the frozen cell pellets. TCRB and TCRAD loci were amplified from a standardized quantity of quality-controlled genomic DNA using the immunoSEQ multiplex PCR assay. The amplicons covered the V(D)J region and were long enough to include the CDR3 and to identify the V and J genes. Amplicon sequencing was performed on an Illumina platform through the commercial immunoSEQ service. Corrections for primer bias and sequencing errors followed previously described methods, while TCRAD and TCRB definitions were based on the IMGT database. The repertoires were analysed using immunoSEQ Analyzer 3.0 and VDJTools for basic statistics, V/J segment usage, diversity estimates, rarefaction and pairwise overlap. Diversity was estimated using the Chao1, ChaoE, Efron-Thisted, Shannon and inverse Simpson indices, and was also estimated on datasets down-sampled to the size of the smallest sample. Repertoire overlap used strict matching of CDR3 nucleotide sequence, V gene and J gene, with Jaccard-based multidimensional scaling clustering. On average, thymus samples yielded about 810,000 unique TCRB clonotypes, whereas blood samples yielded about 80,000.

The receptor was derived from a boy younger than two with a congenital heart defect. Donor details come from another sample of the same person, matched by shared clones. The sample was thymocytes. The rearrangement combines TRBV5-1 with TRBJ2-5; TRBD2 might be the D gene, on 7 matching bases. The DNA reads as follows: TGCGCCAGCAGCCGCCGAGGGGGGACTAACCAAGAGACCCAGTACTTC. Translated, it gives CASSRRGGTNQETQYF.